The entry below describes one T cell receptor beta chain. This entry comes from a study of blood T cell repertoires in COVID-19. Study background: Both acute and convalescent COVID-19 samples were obtained from the United States, Italy and Spain. PBMCs, B-cell-depleted T cells, or T cells were the source of the cDNA or gDNA that made up the material.

Methods used by the authors: Estimation of nucleated cell counts was performed using reference gene primer amplification. Sequencing used immunoSEQ multiplex PCR; TCRdb keeps in-frame clones, though not all of them. D and trimming were read from the DNA, whereas the V and J calls and clone size are those reported in that table. This table holds roughly 300,000 clones, about 85% found once. This receptor was taken from a human donor in a cohort sampled during active COVID-19. Input material: peripheral blood.

As DNA, the CDR3 is TGTGCCAGCAGTATAACTAGCGGGGGACCTTACGAGCAGTACTTC. Amino acid sequence: CASSITSGGPYEQYF. V is TRBV28 and J is TRBJ2-7; 11 bases match TRBD2. The CDR3 is 15 residues long. With 5 bases clipped from V and 4 bases from J, the junction kept 7 bases outside the gene matches. Germline V gene sequence: CDR1 MDHEN, CDR2 SYDVKM.